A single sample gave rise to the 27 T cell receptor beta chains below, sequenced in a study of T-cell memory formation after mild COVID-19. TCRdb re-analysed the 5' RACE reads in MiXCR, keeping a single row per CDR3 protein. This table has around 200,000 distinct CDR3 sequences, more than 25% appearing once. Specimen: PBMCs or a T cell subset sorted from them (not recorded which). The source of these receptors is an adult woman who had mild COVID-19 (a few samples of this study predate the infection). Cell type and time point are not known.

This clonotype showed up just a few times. The CDR3 DNA follows: TGTGCCAGCAGCCTAGGGGGACTTAGGCCAGATACGCAGTATTTT. Amino acid sequence: CASSLGGLRPDTQYF. The chain couples TRBV7-3 to TRBJ2-3, with D tentatively TRBD1 or TRBD2 (6 bases each). Germline assignment: CDR1 SGHTA and CDR2 FQGTGA. This CDR3 is built from 15 residues. Deletions cut 5 bases from V and 4 bases from J, with 16 bases between.

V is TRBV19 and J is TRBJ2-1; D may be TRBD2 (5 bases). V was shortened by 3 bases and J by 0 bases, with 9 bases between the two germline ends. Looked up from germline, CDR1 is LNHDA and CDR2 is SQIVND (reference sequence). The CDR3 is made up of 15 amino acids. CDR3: CASSITGSSYNEQFF. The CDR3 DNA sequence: TGTGCCAGTAGTATCACGGGGAGCTCCTACAATGAGCAGTTCTTC.

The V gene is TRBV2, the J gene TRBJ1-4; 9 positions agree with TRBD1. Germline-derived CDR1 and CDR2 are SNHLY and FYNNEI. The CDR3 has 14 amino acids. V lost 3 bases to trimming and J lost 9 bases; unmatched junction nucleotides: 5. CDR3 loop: CASSDQGQGKKLFF. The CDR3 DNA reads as TGTGCCAGCAGTGATCAAGGACAGGGGAAAAAACTGTTTTTT.

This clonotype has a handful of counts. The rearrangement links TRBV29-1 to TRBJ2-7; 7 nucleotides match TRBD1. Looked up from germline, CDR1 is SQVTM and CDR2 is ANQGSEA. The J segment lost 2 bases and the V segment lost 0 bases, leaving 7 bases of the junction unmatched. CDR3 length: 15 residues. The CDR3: CSVEEGTGVPYEQYF. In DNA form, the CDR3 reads TGCAGCGTTGAAGAAGGAACAGGGGTACCCTACGAGCAGTACTTC.

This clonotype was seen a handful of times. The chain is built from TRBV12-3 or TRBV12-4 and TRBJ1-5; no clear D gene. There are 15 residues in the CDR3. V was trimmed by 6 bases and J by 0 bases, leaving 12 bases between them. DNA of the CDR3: TGTGCCAGCAGCTCCGGGTCCATTAGCAATCAGCCCCAGCATTTT. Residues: CASSSGSISNQPQHF.

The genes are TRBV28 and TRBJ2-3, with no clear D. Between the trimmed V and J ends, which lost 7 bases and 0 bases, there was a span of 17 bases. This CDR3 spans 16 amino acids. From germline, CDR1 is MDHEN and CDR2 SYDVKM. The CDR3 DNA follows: TGTGCCAGCACCGACCGCGCGGCCGCTAGCACAGATACGCAGTATTTT. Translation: CASTDRAAASTDTQYF.

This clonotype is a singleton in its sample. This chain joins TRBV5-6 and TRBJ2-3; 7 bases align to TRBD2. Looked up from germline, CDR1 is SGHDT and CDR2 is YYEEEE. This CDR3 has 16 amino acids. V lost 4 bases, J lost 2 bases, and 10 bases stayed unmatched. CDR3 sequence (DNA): TGTGCCAGCAGCACAGCGGGACGTCTGTTCACAGATACGCAGTATTTT. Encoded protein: CASSTAGRLFTDTQYF. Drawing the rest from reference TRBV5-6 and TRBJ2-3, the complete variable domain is DAGVTQSPTHLIKTRGQQVTLRCSPKSGHDTVSWYQQALGQGPQFIFQYYEEEERQRGNFPDRFSGHQFPNYSSELNVNALLLGDSALYLCASSTAGRLFTDTQYFGPGTRLTVL.

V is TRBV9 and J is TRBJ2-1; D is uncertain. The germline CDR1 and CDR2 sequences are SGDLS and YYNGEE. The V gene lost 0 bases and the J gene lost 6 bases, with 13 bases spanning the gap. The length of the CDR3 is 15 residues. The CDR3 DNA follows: TGTGCCAGCAGCGTAGAAGGCAGTACCAGCAATGAGCAGTTCTTC. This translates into CASSVEGSTSNEQFF. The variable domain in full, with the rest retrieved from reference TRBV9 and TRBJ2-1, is DSGVTQTPKHLITATGQRVTLRCSPRSGDLSVYWYQQSLDQGLQFLIQYYNGEERAKGNILERFSAQQFPDLHSELNLSSLELGDSALYFCASSVEGSTSNEQFFGPGTRLTVL.

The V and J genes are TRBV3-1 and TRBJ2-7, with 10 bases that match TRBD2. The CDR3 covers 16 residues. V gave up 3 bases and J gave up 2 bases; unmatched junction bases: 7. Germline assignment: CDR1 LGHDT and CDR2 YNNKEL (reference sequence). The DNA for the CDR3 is TGTGCCAGCAGCCAGAGTAGCGGGGGGACCACCTACGAGCAGTACTTC. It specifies CASSQSSGGTTYEQYF.

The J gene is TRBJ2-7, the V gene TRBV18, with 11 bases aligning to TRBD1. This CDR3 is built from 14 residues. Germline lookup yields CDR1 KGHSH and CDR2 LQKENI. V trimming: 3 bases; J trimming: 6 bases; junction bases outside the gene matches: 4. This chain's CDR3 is CASSPTGQGVEQYF. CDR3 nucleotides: TGTGCCAGCTCACCGACGGGACAGGGGGTCGAGCAGTACTTC.

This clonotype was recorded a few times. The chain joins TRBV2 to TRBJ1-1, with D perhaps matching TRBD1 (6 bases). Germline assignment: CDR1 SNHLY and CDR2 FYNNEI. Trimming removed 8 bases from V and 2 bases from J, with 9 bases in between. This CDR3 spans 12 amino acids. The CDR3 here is CASGGANTEAFF. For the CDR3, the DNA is TGTGCCAGCGGGGGGGCCAACACTGAAGCTTTCTTT.

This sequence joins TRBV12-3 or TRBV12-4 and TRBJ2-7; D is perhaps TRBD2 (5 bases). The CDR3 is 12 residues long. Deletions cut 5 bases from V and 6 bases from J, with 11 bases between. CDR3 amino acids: CASSIGRGEQYF. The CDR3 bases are TGTGCCAGCAGTATAGGTCGGGGCGAGCAGTACTTC.

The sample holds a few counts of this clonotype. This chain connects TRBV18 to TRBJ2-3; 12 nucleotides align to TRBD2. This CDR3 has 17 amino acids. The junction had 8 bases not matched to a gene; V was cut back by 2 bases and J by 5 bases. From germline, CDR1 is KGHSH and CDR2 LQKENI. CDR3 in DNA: TGTGCCAGCTCACCAGGGGCTAGCGGGGGGGCCGAAGATACGCAGTATTTT. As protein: CASSPGASGGAEDTQYF.

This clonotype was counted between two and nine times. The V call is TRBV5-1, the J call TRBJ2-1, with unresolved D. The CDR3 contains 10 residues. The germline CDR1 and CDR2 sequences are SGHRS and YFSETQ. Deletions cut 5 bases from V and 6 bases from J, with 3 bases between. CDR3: CASRGNEQFF. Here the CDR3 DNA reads TGCGCCAGCAGGGGCAATGAGCAGTTCTTC.

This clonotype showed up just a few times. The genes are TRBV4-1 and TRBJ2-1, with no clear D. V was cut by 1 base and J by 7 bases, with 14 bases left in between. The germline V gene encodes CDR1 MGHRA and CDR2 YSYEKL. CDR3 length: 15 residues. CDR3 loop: CASSQVSKVWNEQFF. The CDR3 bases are TGCGCCAGCAGCCAAGTTTCGAAGGTTTGGAATGAGCAGTTCTTC.

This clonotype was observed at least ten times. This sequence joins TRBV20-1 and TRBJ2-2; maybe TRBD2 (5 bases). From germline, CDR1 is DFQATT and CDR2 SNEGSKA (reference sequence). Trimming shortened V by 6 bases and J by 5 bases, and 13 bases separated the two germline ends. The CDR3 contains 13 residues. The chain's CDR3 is CSASTPGTGELFF. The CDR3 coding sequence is TGCAGTGCCTCAACGCCGGGGACCGGGGAGCTGTTTTTT.

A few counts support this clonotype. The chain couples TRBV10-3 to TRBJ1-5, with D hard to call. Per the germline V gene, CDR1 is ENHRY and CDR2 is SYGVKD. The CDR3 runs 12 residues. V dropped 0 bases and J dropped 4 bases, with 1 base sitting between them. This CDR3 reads CAISESNQPQHF. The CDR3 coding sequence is TGTGCCATCAGTGAGTCGAATCAGCCCCAGCATTTT.

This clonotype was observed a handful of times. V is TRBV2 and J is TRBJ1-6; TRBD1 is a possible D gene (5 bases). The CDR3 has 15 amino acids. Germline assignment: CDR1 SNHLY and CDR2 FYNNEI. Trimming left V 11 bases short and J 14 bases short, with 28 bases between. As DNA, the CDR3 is TGTGCCGTATCAAGTAGGAGGGCGGTCTTGGGGGCCCTCCACTTT. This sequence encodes CAVSSRRAVLGALHF.

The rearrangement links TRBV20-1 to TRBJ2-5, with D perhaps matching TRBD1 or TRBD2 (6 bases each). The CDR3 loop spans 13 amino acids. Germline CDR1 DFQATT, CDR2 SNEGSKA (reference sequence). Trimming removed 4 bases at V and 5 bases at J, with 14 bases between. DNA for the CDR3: TGCAGTGCTACATGGGGGGCAAGGGAGACCCAGTACTTC. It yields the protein CSATWGARETQYF.

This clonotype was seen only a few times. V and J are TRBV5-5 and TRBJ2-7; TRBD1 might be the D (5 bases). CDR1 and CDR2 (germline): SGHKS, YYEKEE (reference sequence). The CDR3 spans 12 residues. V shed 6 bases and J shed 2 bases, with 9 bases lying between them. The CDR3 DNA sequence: TGTGCCAGCACCATAGGGGCCTACGAGCAGTACTTC. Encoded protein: CASTIGAYEQYF.

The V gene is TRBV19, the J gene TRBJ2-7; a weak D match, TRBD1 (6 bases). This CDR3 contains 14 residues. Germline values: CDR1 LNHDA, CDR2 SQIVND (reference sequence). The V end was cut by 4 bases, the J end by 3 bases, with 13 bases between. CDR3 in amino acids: CASSKTGGDYEQYF. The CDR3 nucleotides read TGTGCCAGTAGTAAGACAGGTGGAGACTACGAGCAGTACTTC.

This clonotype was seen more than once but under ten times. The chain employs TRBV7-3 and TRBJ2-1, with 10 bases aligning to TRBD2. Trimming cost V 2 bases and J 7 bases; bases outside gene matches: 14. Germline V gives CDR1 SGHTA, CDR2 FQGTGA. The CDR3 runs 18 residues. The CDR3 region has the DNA TGTGCCAGCAGCTTAGGTGGTGGGCTAGCGGGGGCTGGGAATGAGCAGTTCTTC. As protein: CASSLGGGLAGAGNEQFF.

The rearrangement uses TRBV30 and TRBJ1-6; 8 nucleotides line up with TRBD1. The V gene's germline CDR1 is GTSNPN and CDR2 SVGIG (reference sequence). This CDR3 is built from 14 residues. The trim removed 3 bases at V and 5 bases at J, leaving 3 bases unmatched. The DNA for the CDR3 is TGTGCCTGGAGCGAACAGGGGGATAATTCACCCCTCCACTTT. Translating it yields CAWSEQGDNSPLHF.

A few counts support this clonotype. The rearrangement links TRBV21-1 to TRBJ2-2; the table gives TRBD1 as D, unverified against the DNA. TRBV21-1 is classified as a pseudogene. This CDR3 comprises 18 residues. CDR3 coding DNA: TGTGCCAGCAGCAAAGACTGGTTCGGGGCAGGGTGGACCGGGGAGCTGTTTTTT. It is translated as CASSKDWFGAGWTGELFF.

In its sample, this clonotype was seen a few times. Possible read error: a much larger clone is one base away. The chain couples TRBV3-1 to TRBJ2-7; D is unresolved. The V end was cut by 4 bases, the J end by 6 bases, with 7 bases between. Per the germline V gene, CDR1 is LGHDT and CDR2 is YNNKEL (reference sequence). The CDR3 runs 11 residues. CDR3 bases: TGTGCCAGCAGCCCCCTCTGCGAGCAGTACTTC. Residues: CASSPLCEQYF.

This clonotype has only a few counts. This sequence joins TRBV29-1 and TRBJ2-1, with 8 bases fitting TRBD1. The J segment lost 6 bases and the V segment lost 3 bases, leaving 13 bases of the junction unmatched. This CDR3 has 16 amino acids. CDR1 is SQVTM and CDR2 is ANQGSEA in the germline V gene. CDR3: CSVDGQGTGSFNEQFF. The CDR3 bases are TGCAGCGTTGATGGTCAGGGGACAGGTTCGTTCAATGAGCAGTTCTTC.

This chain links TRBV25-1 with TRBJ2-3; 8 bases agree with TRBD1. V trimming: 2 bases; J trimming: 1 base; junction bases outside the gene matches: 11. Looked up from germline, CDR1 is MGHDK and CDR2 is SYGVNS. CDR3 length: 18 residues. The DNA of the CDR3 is TGTGCCAGCAGTGAAGGGTTGGGTTTGGGACAGGGCACAGATACGCAGTATTTT. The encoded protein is CASSEGLGLGQGTDTQYF. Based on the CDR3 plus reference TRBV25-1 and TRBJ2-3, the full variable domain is EADIYQTPRYLVIGTGKKITLECSQTMGHDKMYWYQQDPGMELHLIHYSYGVNSTEKGDLSSESTVSRIRTEHFPLTLESARPSHTSQYLCASSEGLGLGQGTDTQYFGPGTRLTVL.